What follows are 5 T cell receptor beta chains derived from one specimen sequenced in a study of cytomegalovirus exposure and HLA in healthy donors (dated by TCRdb to about 2017). Library prep was done by the immunoSEQ multiplex PCR assay. A mixture of 60 forward primers for TCR Vbeta segments and 13 reverse primers for TCR Jbeta segments was used in the multiplex PCR. The table was pulled from immuneACCESS by TCRdb, which kept in-frame rearrangements only. Such tables lose some clones; where checked, under half of the loss comes from unresolved V genes, and the rest has no known cause. The sample table holds some 190,000 clones, of which approximately 79% were seen once. Of the sample, about 1.6% is held by the ten largest clones. The material sequenced was PBMCs. The receptors were sampled from a woman under 30 in good health and CMV-seronegative.

With respect to this clone: Other nucleotide sequences from this sample produce the same CDR3. The genes are TRBV10-3 and TRBJ2-3; 8 nucleotides line up with TRBD2. This CDR3 region has 15 residues. J gave up 3 bases and V 6 bases, and 8 bases lay outside the gene matches. Germline-derived CDR1 and CDR2 are ENHRY and SYGVKD. As DNA, the CDR3 is TGTGCCATCAGCGGTACCGGGACTAGGACAGATACGCAGTATTTT. Its protein is CAISGTGTRTDTQYF.

V usage is TRBV5-6 and J usage is TRBJ1-1; tentatively, D is TRBD1 (6 bases). Trimming cost V 5 bases and J 11 bases, with 19 bases left between them. The CDR3 loop spans 13 amino acids. Germline values: CDR1 SGHDT, CDR2 YYEEEE. The CDR3 sequence is CASRKQGSGPAFF. CDR3 sequence (DNA): TGTGCCAGCAGAAAACAGGGCTCCGGTCCTGCTTTCTTT.

Only a few counts were recorded for this clone. The V call is TRBV5-5, the J call TRBJ2-1; D is ambiguous. Per the germline V gene, CDR1 is SGHKS and CDR2 is YYEKEE (reference sequence). The germline V and J ends were trimmed by 4 bases and 5 bases, with 13 bases remaining between them. The CDR3 is 14 residues long. As DNA, the CDR3 is TGTGCCAGCAGCCAGCGACTGCAAGACAATGAGCAGTTCTTC. Its translation is CASSQRLQDNEQFF.

The V gene is TRBV28, the J gene TRBJ1-2; D remains unclear. Trimming cost V 1 base and J 0 bases, with 12 bases left between them. Germline V gene sequence: CDR1 MDHEN, CDR2 SYDVKM. CDR3 size: 16 residues. The CDR3 DNA follows: TGTGCCAGCAGTTTATTTTTCCCCGCGACTAACTATGGCTACACCTTC. This encodes CASSLFFPATNYGYTF.

This clone was counted a single time. J is TRBJ2-1 and V is TRBV5-1; 8 nucleotides align to TRBD1. The trim removed 4 bases at V and 5 bases at J, leaving 11 bases unmatched. Germline assignment: CDR1 SGHRS and CDR2 YFSETQ. The length of the CDR3 is 16 residues. The CDR3 nucleotides read TGCGCCAGCAGCCTATTAAGGGACAGGCTAAACAATGAGCAGTTCTTC. Amino acids: CASSLLRDRLNNEQFF.